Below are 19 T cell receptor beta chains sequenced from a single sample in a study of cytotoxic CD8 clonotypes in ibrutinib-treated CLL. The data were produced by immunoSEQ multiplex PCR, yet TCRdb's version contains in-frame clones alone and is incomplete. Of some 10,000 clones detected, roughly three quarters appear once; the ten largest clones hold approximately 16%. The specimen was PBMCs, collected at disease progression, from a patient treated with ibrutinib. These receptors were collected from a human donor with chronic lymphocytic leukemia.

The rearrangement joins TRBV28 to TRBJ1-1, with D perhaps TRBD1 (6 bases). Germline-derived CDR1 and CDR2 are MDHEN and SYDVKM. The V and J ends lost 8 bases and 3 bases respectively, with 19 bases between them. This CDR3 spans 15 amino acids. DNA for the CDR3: TGTGCCAGCCGCTTGTTGGCAGGGGACCACACTGAAGCTTTCTTT. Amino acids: CASRLLAGDHTEAFF. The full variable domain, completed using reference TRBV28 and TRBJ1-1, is DVKVTQSSRYLVKRTGEKVFLECVQDMDHENMFWYRQDPGLGLRLIYFSYDVKMKEKGDIPEGYSVSREKKERFSLILESASTNQTSMYLCASRLLAGDHTEAFFGQGTRLTVV.

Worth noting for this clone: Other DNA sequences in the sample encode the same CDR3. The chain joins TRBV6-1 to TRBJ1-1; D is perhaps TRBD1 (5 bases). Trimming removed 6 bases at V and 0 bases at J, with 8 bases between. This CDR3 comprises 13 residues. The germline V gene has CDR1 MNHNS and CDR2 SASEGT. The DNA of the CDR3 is TGTGCCAGCAGGGGGCAGATGAACACTGAAGCTTTCTTT. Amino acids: CASRGQMNTEAFF.

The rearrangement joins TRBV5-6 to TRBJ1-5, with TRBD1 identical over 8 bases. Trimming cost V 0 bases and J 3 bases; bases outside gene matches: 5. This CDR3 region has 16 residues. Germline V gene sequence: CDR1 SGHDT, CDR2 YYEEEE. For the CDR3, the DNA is TGTGCCAGCAGCTTGGCAGGGGGCGGTAACAATCAGCCCCAGCATTTT. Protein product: CASSLAGGGNNQPQHF.

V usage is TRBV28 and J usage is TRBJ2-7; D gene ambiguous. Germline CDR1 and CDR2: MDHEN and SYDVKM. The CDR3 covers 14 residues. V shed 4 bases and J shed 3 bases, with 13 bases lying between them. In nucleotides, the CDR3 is TGTGCCAGCAGTTCAACTACTCTGATCTACGAGCAGTACTTC. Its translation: CASSSTTLIYEQYF.

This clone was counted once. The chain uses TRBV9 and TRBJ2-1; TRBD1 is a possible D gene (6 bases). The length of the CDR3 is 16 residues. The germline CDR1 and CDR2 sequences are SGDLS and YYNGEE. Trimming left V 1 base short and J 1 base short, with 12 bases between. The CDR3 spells CASSVLGRGSYNEQFF. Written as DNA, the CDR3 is TGTGCCAGCAGCGTACTAGGTAGGGGGTCCTACAATGAGCAGTTCTTC.

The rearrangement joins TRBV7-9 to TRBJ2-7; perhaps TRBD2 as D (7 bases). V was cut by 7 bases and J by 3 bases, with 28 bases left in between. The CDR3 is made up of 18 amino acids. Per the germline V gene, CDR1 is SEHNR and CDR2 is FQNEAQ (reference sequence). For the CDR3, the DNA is TGTGCCAGCAACACACAGGGCAGGGACTACCTTTTAAACTACGAGCAGTACTTC. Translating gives CASNTQGRDYLLNYEQYF.

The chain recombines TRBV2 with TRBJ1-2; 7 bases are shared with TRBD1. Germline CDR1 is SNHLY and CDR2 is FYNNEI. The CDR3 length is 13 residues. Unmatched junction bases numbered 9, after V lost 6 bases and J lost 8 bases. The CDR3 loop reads CASSPDRVRGYTF. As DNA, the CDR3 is TGTGCCAGCAGCCCCGACAGGGTTCGCGGCTACACCTTC.

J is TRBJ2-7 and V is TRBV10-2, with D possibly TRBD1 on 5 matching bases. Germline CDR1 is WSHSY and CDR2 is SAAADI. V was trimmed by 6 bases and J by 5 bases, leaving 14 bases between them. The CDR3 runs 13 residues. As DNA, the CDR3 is TGCGCCAGCAGCACGCCTTCAGGGCACGAGCAGTACTTC. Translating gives CASSTPSGHEQYF.

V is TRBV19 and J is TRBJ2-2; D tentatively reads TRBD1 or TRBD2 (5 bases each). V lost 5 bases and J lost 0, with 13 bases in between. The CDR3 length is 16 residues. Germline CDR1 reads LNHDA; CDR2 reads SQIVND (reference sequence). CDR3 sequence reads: CASSSTGTANTGELFF. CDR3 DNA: TGTGCCAGTAGTTCAACCGGGACCGCGAACACCGGGGAGCTGTTTTTT.

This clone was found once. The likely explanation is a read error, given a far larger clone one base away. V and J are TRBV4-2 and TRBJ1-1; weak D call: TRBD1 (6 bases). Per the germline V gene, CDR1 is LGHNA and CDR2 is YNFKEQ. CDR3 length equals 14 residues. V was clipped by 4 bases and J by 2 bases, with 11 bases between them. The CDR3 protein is CASSPPGGNTEAFF. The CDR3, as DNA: TGTGCCAGCAGCCCACCGGGGGGCAACACTGAAGCTTTCTTT.

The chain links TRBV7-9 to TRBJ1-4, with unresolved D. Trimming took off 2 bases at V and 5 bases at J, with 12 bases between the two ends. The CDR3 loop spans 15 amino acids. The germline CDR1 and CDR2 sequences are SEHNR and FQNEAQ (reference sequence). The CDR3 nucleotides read TGTGCCAGCAGCTTACCAGAGATTGCGAATGAAAAACTGTTTTTT. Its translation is CASSLPEIANEKLFF. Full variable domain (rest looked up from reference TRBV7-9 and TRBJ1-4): DTGVSQNPRHKITKRGQNVTFRCDPISEHNRLYWYRQTLGQGPEFLTYFQNEAQLEKSRLLSDRFSAERPKGSFSTLEIQRTEQGDSAMYLCASSLPEIANEKLFFGSGTQLSVL.

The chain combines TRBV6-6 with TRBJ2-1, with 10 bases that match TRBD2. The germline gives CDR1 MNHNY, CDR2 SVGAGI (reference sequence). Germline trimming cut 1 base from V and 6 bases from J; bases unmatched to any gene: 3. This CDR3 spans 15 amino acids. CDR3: CASSYLTSGFNEQFF. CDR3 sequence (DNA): TGTGCCAGCAGTTACTTGACTAGCGGGTTCAATGAGCAGTTCTTC.

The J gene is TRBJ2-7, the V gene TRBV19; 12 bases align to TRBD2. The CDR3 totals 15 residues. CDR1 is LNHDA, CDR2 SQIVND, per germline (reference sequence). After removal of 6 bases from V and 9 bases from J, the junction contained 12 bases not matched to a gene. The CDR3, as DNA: TGTGCCAGTAGCCGCCGACTAGCGGGAGAAGACGCGCAGTACTTC. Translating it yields CASSRRLAGEDAQYF. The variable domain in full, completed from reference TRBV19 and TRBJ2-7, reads DGGITQSPKYLFRKEGQNVTLSCEQNLNHDAMYWYRQDPGQGLRLIYYSQIVNDFQKGDIAEGYSVSREKKESFPLTVTSAQKNPTAFYLCASSRRLAGEDAQYFGPGTRLTVT.

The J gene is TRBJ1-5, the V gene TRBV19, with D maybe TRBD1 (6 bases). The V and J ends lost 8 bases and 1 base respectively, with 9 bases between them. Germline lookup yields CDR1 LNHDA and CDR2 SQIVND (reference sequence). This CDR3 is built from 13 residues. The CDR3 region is CASRGLSNQPQHF. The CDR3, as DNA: TGTGCCAGTCGGGGGCTGAGCAATCAGCCCCAGCATTTT.

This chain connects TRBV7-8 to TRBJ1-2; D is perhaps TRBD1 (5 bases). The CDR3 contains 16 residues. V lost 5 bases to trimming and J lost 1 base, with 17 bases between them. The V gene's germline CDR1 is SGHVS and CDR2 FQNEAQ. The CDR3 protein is CASSLGLGPHNYGYTF. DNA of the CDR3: TGTGCCAGCAGCCTGGGACTGGGGCCTCATAACTATGGCTACACCTTC.

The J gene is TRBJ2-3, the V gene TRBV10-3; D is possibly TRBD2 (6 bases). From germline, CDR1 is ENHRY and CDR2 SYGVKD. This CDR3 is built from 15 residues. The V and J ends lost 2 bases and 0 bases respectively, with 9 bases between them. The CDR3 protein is CAISEIAGSTDTQYF. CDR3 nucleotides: TGTGCCATCAGTGAGATTGCGGGGAGCACAGATACGCAGTATTTT.

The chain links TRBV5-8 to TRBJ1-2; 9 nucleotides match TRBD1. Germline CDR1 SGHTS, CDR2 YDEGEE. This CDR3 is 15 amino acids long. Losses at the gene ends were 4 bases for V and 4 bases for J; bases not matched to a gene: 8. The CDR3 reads CASSLSTGGAYGYTF. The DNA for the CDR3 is TGTGCCAGCAGCCTATCAACAGGGGGCGCCTATGGCTACACCTTC.

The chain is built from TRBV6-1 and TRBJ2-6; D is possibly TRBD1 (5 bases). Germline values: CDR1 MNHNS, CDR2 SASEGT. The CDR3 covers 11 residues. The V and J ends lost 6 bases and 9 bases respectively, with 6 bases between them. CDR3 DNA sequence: TGTGCCAGCAGGGGGCTCAACGTCCTGACTTTC. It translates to CASRGLNVLTF.

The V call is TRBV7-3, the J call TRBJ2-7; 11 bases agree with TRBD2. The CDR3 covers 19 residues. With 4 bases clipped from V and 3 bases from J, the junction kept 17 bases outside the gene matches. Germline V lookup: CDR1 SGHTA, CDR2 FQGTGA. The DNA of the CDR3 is TGTGCCAGCAGCTCGCTTCCGGGACTAGCGGACATCGGAGGCTACGAGCAGTACTTC. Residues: CASSSLPGLADIGGYEQYF.